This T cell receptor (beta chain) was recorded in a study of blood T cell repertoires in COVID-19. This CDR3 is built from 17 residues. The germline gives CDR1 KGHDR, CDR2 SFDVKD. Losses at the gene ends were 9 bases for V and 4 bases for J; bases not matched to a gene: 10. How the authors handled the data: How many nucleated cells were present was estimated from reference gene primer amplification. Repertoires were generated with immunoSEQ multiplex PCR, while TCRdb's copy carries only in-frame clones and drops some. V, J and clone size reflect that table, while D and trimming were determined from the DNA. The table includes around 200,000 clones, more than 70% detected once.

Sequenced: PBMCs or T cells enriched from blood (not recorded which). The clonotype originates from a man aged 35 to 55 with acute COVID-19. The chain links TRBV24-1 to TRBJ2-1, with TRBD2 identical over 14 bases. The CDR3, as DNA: TGTGCCACCGAGGGGACTAGCGGGAGCTGGCCATACAATGAGCAGTTCTTC. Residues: CATEGTSGSWPYNEQFF.